One sample yielded the 19 T cell receptor beta chains listed below, sequenced in a study of read filtering for tumor transcriptome and immune sequencing. Molecular barcoded adaptors covering alpha/delta and beta/gamma chains were used on around 370 ng RNA. TCRdb recomputed calls from the reads with MiXCR, one row per CDR3 protein. Of 35,000 to 40,000 distinct CDR3 sequences listed, about an eighth were seen once; the top ten hold less than 35%. Sequencing was performed on a population of CD138-negative cells sorted from bone marrow. The receptors originated from a donor at least 40 years old with multiple myeloma.

This clonotype was detected only a few times. The junction departs from the called germline gene at one end, perhaps through a read error. The gene calls are TRBV7-2 and TRBJ2-1, with D maybe TRBD1 (6 bases). CDR3 length: 13 amino acids. Per the germline V gene, CDR1 is SGHTA and CDR2 is FQGNSA. As DNA, the CDR3 is TGTGCCAGCAGCCAGGGGTGGGCCAGAAAGCAGTTCTTT. Amino acids: CASSQGWARKQFF.

This clonotype appeared a few times. The rearrangement links TRBV7-2 to TRBJ2-1; a weak D match, TRBD1 (5 bases). Germline CDR1 SGHTA, CDR2 FQGNSA. This CDR3 region has 13 residues. The V gene lost 1 base and the J gene lost 14 bases, with 15 bases spanning the gap. The CDR3 sequence: CASSLGETTREFF. CDR3 nucleotides: TGTGCCAGCAGCTTAGGAGAGACAACCAGGGAGTTCTTC.

In this sample, this clonotype turned up many times. The chain carries TRBV27 and TRBJ2-1; TRBD2 matches 10 bases. CDR3 length: 16 residues. CDR1 and CDR2 (germline): MNHEY, SMNVEV (reference sequence). The junction had 4 bases not matched to a gene; V was cut back by 1 base and J by 4 bases. The CDR3 sequence: CASSLLSSGGYNEQFF. In nucleotides, the CDR3 is TGTGCCAGCAGTTTATTGTCTAGCGGGGGTTACAATGAGCAGTTCTTC.

The sample holds many counts of this clonotype. Here the CDR3 reads CASKTGTVAYEQYF. The CDR3 DNA reads as TGTGCCAGCAAGACCGGGACAGTAGCCTACGAGCAGTACTTC. The V and J genes are TRBV7-2 and TRBJ2-7; 7 nucleotides line up with TRBD1. The V gene end was trimmed by 7 bases and the J gene end by 2 bases; junction bases not matched to a gene: 8. This CDR3 spans 14 amino acids. Germline values: CDR1 SGHTA, CDR2 FQGNSA.

This clonotype is a singleton in its sample. A read error is possible here, since a much larger clone lies one base away. This chain uses TRBV20-1 with TRBJ2-1; 10 nucleotides align to TRBD2. Germline CDR1 is DFQATT and CDR2 is SNEGSKA (reference sequence). CDR3 size: 15 residues. CDR3 protein: CSARSLGLADNGQFF. The CDR3 bases are TGCAGTGCTAGAAGTCTCGGACTAGCGGACAATGGGCAGTTCTTC.

This clonotype was counted at least ten times. The chain carries TRBV27 and TRBJ2-7, with 9 bases fitting TRBD1. From germline, CDR1 is MNHEY and CDR2 SMNVEV (reference sequence). Germline trimming cut 6 bases from V and 2 bases from J; bases unmatched to any gene: 2. This CDR3 has 13 amino acids. CDR3 region: CASRGQGTYEQYF. CDR3 DNA sequence: TGTGCCAGCAGGGGACAGGGAACCTACGAGCAGTACTTC.

This clonotype was counted at least ten times. The rearrangement uses TRBV5-4 and TRBJ2-5; tentatively, D is TRBD2 (5 bases). Germline CDR1 SGHNT, CDR2 YYREEE (reference sequence). V lost 4 bases to trimming and J lost 5 bases, with 12 bases between them. The CDR3 has 13 amino acids. CDR3 protein: CASSATRGETQYF. CDR3 nucleotides: TGTGCCAGCAGCGCAACTAGAGGGGAGACCCAGTACTTC.

This clonotype has only a few counts. The chain has TRBV27 and TRBJ2-3, with D tentatively TRBD1 or TRBD2 (5 bases each). The CDR3 runs to 14 residues. From germline, CDR1 is MNHEY and CDR2 SMNVEV (reference sequence). Trimming stripped 11 bases from V and 4 bases from J, with 19 bases between. Written as DNA, the CDR3 is TGTGCCGCCGGGGCAGGGAGATACGCAGATACGCAGTATTTT. It encodes CAAGAGRYADTQYF.

As to this clonotype: A far larger clone is one base from this, pointing to a likely read error. The chain combines TRBV7-8 with TRBJ2-1; possibly TRBD2 for D (7 bases). The CDR3 is 16 residues long. V was trimmed by 1 base and J by 2 bases, leaving 12 bases between them. Germline CDR1 reads SGHVS; CDR2 reads FQNEAQ. Here the CDR3 DNA reads TGTGCCAGCAGCTTAGGAGGGGGGGGTCCCTACAATGAGCAGTTCTTC. Translation: CASSLGGGGPYNEQFF.

This clonotype has ten or more counts. The chain couples TRBV5-1 to TRBJ2-3; 7 nucleotides align to TRBD1. From germline, CDR1 is SGHRS and CDR2 YFSETQ. V trimming: 1 base; J trimming: 0 bases; junction bases outside the gene matches: 2. The CDR3 is 15 amino acids. The CDR3 nucleotides are TGCGCCAGCAGCTTGATACAGGGGAGCACAGATACGCAGTATTTT. Protein: CASSLIQGSTDTQYF.

This clonotype has only a few counts. The V gene is TRBV10-3, the J gene TRBJ2-3; 9 bases match TRBD2. The CDR3 sequence is 15 residues long. The V segment lost 6 bases and the J segment 2 bases; nucleotides outside the gene matches: 6. Germline values: CDR1 ENHRY, CDR2 SYGVKD. For the CDR3, the DNA is TGTGCCATCAGGGCTAGCGGGATCAACACAGATACGCAGTATTTT. Its translation is CAIRASGINTDTQYF.

There are many counts of this clonotype. V and J are TRBV7-3 and TRBJ2-1; TRBD2 agrees at 9 bases. V lost 1 base to trimming and J lost 6 bases; unmatched junction nucleotides: 1. CDR1 and CDR2 from the germline V gene are SGHTA and FQGTGA. This CDR3 is built from 14 residues. The CDR3 DNA reads as TGTGCCAGCAGCTTAAGCGGGAGGGTCAATGAGCAGTTCTTC. Translated, it gives CASSLSGRVNEQFF.

The table lists this clonotype with many counts. The V call is TRBV4-1, the J call TRBJ2-1; 7 bases fit TRBD2. V dropped 0 bases and J dropped 8; count of bases not matched to a gene: 10. This CDR3 is built from 16 residues. Germline values: CDR1 MGHRA, CDR2 YSYEKL. The CDR3 here is CASSQEVATGGDEQFF. The CDR3 DNA is TGCGCCAGCAGCCAAGAGGTGGCTACGGGAGGAGATGAGCAGTTCTTC.

In its sample, this clonotype is medium-sized. The chain uses TRBV14 and TRBJ2-1; D remains ambiguous. CDR1 is SGHDN, CDR2 FVKESK, per germline. V was trimmed by 5 bases and J by 7 bases, leaving 12 bases between them. This CDR3 contains 13 residues. The CDR3 DNA follows: TGTGCCAGCAGCTTCCGCCTGGGAAATGAGCAGTTCTTC. It codes for CASSFRLGNEQFF.

This clonotype was detected ten times or more. The chain has TRBV10-3 and TRBJ2-1; 10 bases line up with TRBD2. J lost 1 base, V lost 11 bases, and 14 bases had no gene match. Looked up from germline, CDR1 is ENHRY and CDR2 is SYGVKD. The CDR3 loop spans 17 amino acids. CDR3 DNA: TGTGCCTGCTCCCGAGCTAGCGGGAGCCAGTCCTACAATGAGCAGTTCTTC. Translating it yields CACSRASGSQSYNEQFF.

In its sample, this clonotype was seen many times. The chain couples TRBV2 to TRBJ2-5; TRBD1 aligns across 7 bases. From germline, CDR1 is SNHLY and CDR2 FYNNEI. This CDR3 is 13 amino acids long. V trimming: 7 bases; J trimming: 4 bases; junction bases outside the gene matches: 6. The CDR3 nucleotides are TGTGCCAGCAACAGGGGTGGTGGAGAGACCCAGTACTTC. This codes for CASNRGGGETQYF.

This clonotype was detected many times. At one boundary the junction diverges from the germline segment, which might be a read error. This chain links TRBV6-1 with TRBJ2-7, with D maybe TRBD1 (5 bases). CDR1 MNHNS and CDR2 SASEGT come from the germline V gene. This CDR3 spans 13 amino acids. The CDR3 bases are TGTGCCAGCAGTGATAGACAGACCTACGAGCAGTGCTTC. Its protein is CASSDRQTYEQCF.

This clonotype turned up a few times. The chain carries TRBV20-1 and TRBJ1-1; D gene unclear. This CDR3 has 13 amino acids. Germline V gives CDR1 DFQATT, CDR2 SNEGSKA (reference sequence). The V end was cut by 3 bases, the J end by 3 bases, with 11 bases between. CDR3 sequence: CSASTTADTEAFF. CDR3 bases: TGCAGTGCTAGTACGACGGCGGACACTGAAGCTTTCTTT.

Concerning this clonotype itself: A clone one base away is much larger, so this may be a read error. The chain joins TRBV10-3 to TRBJ1-2; D not certain. V lost 0 bases, J lost 6 bases, and 5 bases lay in between. This CDR3 has 12 residues. Germline CDR1 ENHRY, CDR2 SYGVKD. In nucleotides, the CDR3 is TGTGCCATCAGTGAGTCGAGAGATGGCTACACCTTC. This gives the protein CAISESRDGYTF.